Ten or more counts support the clone carrying this T cell receptor beta chain. The time point was: persistent/refractory GD, antithyroid drugs over 5 years with positive TRAb. Extracted PBMC RNA gave rise to the TCR library. The data originate from a study of regulatory T cells in long-lasting Graves disease. The CDR3 length is 12 residues. The ends were cut back, 2 bases at V and 6 bases at J, with 6 bases in the middle. The V gene's germline CDR1 is KGHDR and CDR2 SFDVKD. The TCR beta library used iRepertoire HTBI primers with Arm-PCR amplification of CDR3. MiXCR, applied by TCRdb to the multiplex PCR reads, yields one record per CDR3 protein. Of over 250,000 distinct CDR3 sequences listed, 22% are singletons.

The chain joins TRBV24-1 to TRBJ1-2; weak D call: TRBD1 (5 bases). This clonotype originated in a female donor with Graves disease. The input for sequencing was peripheral blood mononuclear cells (PBMCs), taken when the disease was refractory, from a patient treated with antithyroid drugs. The CDR3 loop is CATSDSGDGYTF. The CDR3 DNA is TGTGCCACCAGTGATTCGGGGGATGGCTACACCTTC.